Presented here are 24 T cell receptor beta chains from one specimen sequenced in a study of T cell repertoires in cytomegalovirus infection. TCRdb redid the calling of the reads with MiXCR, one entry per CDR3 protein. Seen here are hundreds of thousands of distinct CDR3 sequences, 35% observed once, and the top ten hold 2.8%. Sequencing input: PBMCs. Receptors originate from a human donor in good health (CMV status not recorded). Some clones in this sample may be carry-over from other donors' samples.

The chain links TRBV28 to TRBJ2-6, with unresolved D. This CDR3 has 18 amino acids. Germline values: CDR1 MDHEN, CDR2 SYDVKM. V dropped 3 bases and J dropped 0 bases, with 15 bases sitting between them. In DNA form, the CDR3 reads TGTGCCAGCAGTTTCCCGACGAAAAAGAACTCTGGGGCCAACGTCCTGACTTTC. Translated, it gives CASSFPTKKNSGANVLTF.

CDR3 sequence: CASSVGAGERGEQYF. In DNA form, the CDR3 reads TGTGCCAGCAGCGTAGGGGCAGGGGAAAGAGGCGAGCAGTACTTC. The chain recombines TRBV9 with TRBJ2-7; possible D gene TRBD1, 6 bases. Looked up from germline, CDR1 is SGDLS and CDR2 is YYNGEE. The CDR3 extends over 15 amino acids. Trimming cost V 0 bases and J 6 bases, with 16 bases left between them.

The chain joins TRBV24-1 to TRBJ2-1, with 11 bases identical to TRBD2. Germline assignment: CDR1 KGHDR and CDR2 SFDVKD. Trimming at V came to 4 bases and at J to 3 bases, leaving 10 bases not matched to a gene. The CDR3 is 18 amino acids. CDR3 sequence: CATSDSRGTSGFYNEQFF. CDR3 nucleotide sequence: TGTGCCACCAGTGACTCGAGGGGGACTAGCGGATTCTACAATGAGCAGTTCTTC.

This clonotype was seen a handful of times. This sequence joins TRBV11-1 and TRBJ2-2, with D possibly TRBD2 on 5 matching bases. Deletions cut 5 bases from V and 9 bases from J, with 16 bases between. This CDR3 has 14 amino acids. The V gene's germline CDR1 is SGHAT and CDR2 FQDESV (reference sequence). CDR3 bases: TGTGCCAGCAGCCCCGGACTGATAAACTGGGAGCTGTTTTTT. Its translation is CASSPGLINWELFF.

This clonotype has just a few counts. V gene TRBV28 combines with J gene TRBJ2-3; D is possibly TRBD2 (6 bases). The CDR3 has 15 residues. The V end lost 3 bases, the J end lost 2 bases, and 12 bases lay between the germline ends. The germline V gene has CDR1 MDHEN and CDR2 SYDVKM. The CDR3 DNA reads TGTGCCAGCAGTTTGCAAGGGACTGCCACAGATACGCAGTATTTT. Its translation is CASSLQGTATDTQYF.

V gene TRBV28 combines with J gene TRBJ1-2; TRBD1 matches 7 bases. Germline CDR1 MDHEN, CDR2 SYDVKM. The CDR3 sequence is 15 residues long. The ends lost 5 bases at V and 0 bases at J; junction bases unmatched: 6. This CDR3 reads CASSIRQGANYGYTF. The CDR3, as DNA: TGTGCCAGCAGTATTCGGCAGGGGGCTAACTATGGCTACACCTTC.

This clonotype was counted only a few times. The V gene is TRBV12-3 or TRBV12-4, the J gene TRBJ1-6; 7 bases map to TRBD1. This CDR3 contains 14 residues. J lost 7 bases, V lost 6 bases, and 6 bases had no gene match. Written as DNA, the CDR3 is TGTGCCAGCAGCCGACAGGGCCTAAATTCACCCCTCCACTTT. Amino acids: CASSRQGLNSPLHF.

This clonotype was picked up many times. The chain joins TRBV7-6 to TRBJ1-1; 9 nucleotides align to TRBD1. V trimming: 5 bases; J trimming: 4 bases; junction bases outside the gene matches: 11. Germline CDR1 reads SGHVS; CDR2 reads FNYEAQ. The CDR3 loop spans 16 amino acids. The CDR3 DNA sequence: TGTGCCAGCAGCCTGTACTCCGGGACAGGGACCACTGAAGCTTTCTTT. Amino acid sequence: CASSLYSGTGTTEAFF. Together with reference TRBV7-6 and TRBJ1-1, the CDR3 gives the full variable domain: GAGVSQSPRYKVTKRGQDVALRCDPISGHVSLYWYRQALGQGPEFLTYFNYEAQQDKSGLPNDRFSAERPEGSISTLTIQRTEQRDSAMYRCASSLYSGTGTTEAFFGQGTRLTVV.

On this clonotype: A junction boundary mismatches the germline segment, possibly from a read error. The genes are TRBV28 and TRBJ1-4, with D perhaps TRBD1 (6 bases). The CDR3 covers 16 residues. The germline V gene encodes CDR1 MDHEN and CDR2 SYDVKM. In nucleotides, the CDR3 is TGTGCCAGCACCGGGAGGCGACGAACAGGGAATGAAAAACTTTTTTTT. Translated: CASTGRRRTGNEKLFF. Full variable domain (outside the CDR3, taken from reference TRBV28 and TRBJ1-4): DVKVTQSSRYLVKRTGEKVFLECVQDMDHENMFWYRQDPGLGLRLIYFSYDVKMKEKGDIPEGYSVSREKKERFSLILESASTNQTSMYLCASTGRRRTGNEKLFFGSGTQLSVL.

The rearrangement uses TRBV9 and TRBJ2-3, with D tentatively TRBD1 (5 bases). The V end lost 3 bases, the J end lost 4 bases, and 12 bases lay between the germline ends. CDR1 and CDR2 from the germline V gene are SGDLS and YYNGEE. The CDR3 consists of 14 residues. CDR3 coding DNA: TGTGCCAGCAGCGAGGGGTACTCTTCAGATACGCAGTATTTT. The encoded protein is CASSEGYSSDTQYF.

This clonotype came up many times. The CDR3 DNA reads as TGTGCCAGCTCCCCCCCAGGCAGGGGGATAACTGAAGCTTTCTTT. Its translation: CASSPPGRGITEAFF. The chain is built from TRBV7-3 and TRBJ1-1; 7 bases agree with TRBD1. This CDR3 is 15 amino acids long. Trimming cost V 8 bases and J 5 bases; bases outside gene matches: 14. CDR1 is SGHTA and CDR2 is FQGTGA in the germline V gene.

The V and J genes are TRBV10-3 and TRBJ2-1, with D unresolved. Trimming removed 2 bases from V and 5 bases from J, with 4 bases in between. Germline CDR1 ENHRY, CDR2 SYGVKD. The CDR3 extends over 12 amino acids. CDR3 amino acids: CAISETHNEQFF. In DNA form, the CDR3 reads TGTGCCATCAGTGAGACCCACAATGAGCAGTTCTTC.

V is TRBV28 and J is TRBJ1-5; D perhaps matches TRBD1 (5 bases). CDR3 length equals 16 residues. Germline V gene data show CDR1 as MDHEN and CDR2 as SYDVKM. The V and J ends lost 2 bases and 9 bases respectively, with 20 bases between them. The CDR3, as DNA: TGTGCCAGCAGTTTAACAGGCCACGGACGGGGCCCGCCCCAGCATTTT. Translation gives CASSLTGHGRGPPQHF.

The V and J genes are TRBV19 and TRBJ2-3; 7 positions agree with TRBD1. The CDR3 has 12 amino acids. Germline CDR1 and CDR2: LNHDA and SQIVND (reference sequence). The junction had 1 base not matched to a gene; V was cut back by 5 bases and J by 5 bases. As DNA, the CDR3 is TGTGCCAGTAGTTACAGGGGAGATACGCAGTATTTT. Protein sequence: CASSYRGDTQYF. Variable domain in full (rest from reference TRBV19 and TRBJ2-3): DGGITQSPKYLFRKEGQNVTLSCEQNLNHDAMYWYRQDPGQGLRLIYYSQIVNDFQKGDIAEGYSVSREKKESFPLTVTSAQKNPTAFYLCASSYRGDTQYFGPGTRLTVL.

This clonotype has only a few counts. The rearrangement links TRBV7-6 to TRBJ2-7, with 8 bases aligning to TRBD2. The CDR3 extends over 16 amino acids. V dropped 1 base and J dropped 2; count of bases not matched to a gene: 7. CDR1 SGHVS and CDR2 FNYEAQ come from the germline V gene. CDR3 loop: CASSLEGSGDPYEQYF. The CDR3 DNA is TGTGCCAGCAGCTTAGAGGGTAGCGGGGACCCCTACGAGCAGTACTTC.

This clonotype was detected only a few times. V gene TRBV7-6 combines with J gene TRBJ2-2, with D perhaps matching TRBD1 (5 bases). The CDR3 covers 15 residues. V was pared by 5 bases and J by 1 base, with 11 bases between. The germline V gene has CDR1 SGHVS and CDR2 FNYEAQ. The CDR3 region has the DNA TGTGCCAGCAGCGCGATAACAGGGAACACCGGGGAGCTGTTTTTT. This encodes CASSAITGNTGELFF.

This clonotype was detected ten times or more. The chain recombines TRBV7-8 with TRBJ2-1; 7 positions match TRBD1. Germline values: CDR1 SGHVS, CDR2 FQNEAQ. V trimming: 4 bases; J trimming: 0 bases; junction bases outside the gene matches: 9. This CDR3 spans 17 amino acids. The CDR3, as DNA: TGTGCCAGCAGCTCGCTGTACCGGGACAGCTCCTACAATGAGCAGTTCTTC. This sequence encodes CASSSLYRDSSYNEQFF.

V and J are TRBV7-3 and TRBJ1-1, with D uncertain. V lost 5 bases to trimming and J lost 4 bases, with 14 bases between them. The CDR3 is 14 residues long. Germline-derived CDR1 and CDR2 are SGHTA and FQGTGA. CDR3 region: CASSRGSGSTEAFF. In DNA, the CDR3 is TGTGCCAGCAGCCGGGGATCGGGTTCCACTGAAGCTTTCTTT.

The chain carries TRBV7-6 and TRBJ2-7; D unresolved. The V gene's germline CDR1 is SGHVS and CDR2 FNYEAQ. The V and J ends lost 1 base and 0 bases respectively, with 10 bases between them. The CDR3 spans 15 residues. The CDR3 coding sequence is TGTGCCAGCAGCTTAGTTAGTGAGCTCTCCTACGAGCAGTACTTC. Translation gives CASSLVSELSYEQYF.

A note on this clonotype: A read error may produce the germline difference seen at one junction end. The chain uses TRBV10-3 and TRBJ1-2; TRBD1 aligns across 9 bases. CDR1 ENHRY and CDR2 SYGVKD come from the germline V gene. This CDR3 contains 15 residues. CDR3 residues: CAIRTGGGGNYGSTF. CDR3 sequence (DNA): TGTGCCATCAGGACAGGGGGAGGAGGCAACTATGGCTCCACCTTC.

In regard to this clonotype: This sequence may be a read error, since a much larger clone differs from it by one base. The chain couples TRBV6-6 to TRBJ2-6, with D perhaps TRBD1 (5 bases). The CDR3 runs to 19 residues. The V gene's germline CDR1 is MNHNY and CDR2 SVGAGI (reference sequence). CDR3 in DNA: TGTGCCAGCAGTTACAGCCCCTTGGCAGGGCTCTCTAGGGCCAACGTCCTGACTTTC. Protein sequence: CASSYSPLAGLSRANVLTF.

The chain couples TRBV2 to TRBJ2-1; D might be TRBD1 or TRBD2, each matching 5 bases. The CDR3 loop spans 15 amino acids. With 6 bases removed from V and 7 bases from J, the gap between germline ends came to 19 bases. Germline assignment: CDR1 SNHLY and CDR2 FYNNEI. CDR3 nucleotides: TGTGCCAGCAGGGGGACCGCCAAGAGATTAAATGAGCAGTTCTTC. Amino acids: CASRGTAKRLNEQFF.

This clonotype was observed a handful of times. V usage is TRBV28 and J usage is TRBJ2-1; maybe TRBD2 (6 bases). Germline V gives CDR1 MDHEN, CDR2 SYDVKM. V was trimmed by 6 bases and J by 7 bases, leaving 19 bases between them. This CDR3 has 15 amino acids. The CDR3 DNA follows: TGTGCCAGCAGCACTCCGACTAGGCCCGGTAATGAGCAGTTCTTC. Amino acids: CASSTPTRPGNEQFF. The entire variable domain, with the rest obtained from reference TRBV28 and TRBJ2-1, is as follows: DVKVTQSSRYLVKRTGEKVFLECVQDMDHENMFWYRQDPGLGLRLIYFSYDVKMKEKGDIPEGYSVSREKKERFSLILESASTNQTSMYLCASSTPTRPGNEQFFGPGTRLTVL.

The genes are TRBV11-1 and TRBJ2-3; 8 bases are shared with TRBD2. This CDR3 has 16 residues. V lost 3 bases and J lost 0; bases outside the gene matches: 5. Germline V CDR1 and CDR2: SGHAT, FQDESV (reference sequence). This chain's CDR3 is CASSFSAGVSTDTQYF. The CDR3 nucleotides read TGTGCCAGCAGCTTCTCAGCGGGGGTGAGCACAGATACGCAGTATTTT. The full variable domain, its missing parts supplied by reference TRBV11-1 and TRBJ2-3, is EAEVAQSPRYKITEKSQAVAFWCDPISGHATLYWYRQILGQGPELLVQFQDESVVDDSQLPKDRFSAERLKGVDSTLKIQPAELGDSAMYLCASSFSAGVSTDTQYFGPGTRLTVL.